The clone carrying this T cell receptor (beta chain) appeared once. Original analysis: Scientists estimated how many nucleated cells there were by amplifying reference gene primers. The assay was immunoSEQ multiplex PCR, and TCRdb's table has in-frame clones only and misses some. V, J and clone size derive from that table, while D and trimming were established from the DNA sequence. The data show 80,000 to 95,000 clones, with about 79% seen just once and approximately 4.4% held by the top ten. The CDR3 is made up of 16 amino acids. Germline loops: CDR1 MGHDK, CDR2 SYGVNS. The V and J ends lost 4 bases and 2 bases, in that order; junction bases with no gene match: 8. The entry originates in a study of blood T cell repertoires in COVID-19. Background on the study: Acute-phase and convalescent COVID-19 samples originated in the United States, Italy and Spain. T cells, B-cell-depleted T cells, or PBMCs provided the cDNA or gDNA that served as material.

This receptor was taken from a woman in her 50s with acute or convalescent COVID-19. V is TRBV25-1 and J is TRBJ1-2; 9 positions match TRBD1. The sequencing input was peripheral blood. The CDR3 loop reads CASSGQGVRRNYGYTF. CDR3 nucleotides: TGTGCCAGCAGTGGACAGGGGGTAAGAAGAAACTATGGCTACACCTTC.